The present TCR beta chain was sequenced within a study of blood T cell repertoires in COVID-19. Study as a whole: There were acute and convalescent COVID-19 samples, and they came from the United States, Italy and Spain. T cells, B-cell-depleted T cells, or PBMCs supplied cDNA or gDNA.

The Seattle site enrolled patients during active infection and followed them longitudinally. As processed by the authors: Reference gene primer amplification in the assay estimated nucleated cell counts. Profiling relied on immunoSEQ multiplex PCR, and the TCRdb table lists in-frame clones only, not all of them. V and J calls and clone size come straight from that table; D and trimming were deduced from the DNA. The sample carries hundreds of thousands of clones, around nine tenths recorded once. The CDR3 extends over 16 amino acids. Deletions cut 4 bases from V and 4 bases from J, with 20 bases between. Germline loops: CDR1 SGHRS, CDR2 YFSETQ.

The TCR originated in a young man with COVID-19, enrolled during active disease. The rearrangement uses TRBV5-1 and TRBJ2-5, with a weak D call TRBD1 (5 bases). Sequenced sample: peripheral blood. CDR3 in amino acids: CASSPAGLVFGETQYF. CDR3 in DNA: TGCGCCAGCAGCCCCGCAGGGCTCGTTTTCGGAGAGACCCAGTACTTC.